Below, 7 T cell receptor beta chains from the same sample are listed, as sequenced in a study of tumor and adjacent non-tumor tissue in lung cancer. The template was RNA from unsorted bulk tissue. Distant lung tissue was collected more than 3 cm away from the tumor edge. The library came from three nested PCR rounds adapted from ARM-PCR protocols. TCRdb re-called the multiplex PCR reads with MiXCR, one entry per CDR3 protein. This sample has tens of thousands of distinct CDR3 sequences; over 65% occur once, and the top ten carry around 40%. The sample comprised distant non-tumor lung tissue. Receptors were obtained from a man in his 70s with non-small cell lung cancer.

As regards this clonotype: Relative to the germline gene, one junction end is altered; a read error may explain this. CDR3 sequence: CDSSRTLAGEVDEQYF. In DNA, the CDR3 is TGTGACAGCAGCAGGACACTAGCGGGAGAGGTGGACGAGCAATACTTC. The rearrangement joins TRBV4-1 to TRBJ2-7; 11 bases agree with TRBD2. This CDR3 spans 16 amino acids. CDR1 is MGHRA and CDR2 is YSYEKL in the germline V gene.

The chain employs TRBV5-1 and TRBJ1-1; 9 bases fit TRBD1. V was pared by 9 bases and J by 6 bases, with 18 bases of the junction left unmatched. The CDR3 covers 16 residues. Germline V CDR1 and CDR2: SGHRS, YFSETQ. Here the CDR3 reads CANRPFPTGGFSEAFF. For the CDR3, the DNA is TGCGCCAACAGACCCTTTCCGACAGGGGGGTTCTCTGAAGCTTTCTTT.

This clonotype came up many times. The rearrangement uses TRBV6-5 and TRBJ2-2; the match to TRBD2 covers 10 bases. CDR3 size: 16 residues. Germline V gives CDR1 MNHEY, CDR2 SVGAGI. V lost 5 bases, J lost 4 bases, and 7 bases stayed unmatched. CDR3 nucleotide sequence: TGTGCCAGCAGTAAACTAGCGGGGAGGGGCACCGGGGAGCTGTTTTTT. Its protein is CASSKLAGRGTGELFF.

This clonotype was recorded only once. In DNA form, the CDR3 reads TGCGCCAGCAGCCGGACACTAGCCGTAGACGGGGACGAGCAGTTCTTC. Translated: CASSRTLAVDGDEQFF. V and J are TRBV4-1 and TRBJ2-7; maybe TRBD2 (6 bases). The closer fit of TRBJ2-1 to the DNA end suggests the J call may be wrong. This CDR3 spans 16 amino acids. From germline, CDR1 is MGHRA and CDR2 YSYEKL.

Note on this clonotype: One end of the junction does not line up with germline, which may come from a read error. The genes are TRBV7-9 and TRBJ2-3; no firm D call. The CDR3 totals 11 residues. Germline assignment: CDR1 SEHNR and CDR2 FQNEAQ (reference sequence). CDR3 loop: CASSLTDTQCF. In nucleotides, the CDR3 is TGTGCCAGCAGCCTAACAGATACGCAGTGTTTT.

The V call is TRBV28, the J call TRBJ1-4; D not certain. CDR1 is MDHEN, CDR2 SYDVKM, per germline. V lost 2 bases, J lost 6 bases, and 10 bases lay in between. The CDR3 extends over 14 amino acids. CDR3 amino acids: CASSLRPPHEKLFF. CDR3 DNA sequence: TGTGCCAGCAGTTTAAGGCCCCCACATGAAAAACTGTTTTTT.

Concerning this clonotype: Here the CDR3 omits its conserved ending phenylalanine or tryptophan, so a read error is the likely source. CDR3: CASRRRGYNYDYTS. The CDR3 DNA reads TGTGCCAGCAGACGAAGGGGGTATAACTATGACTACACCTCC. This rearrangement joins TRBV28 to TRBJ1-2, with D perhaps matching TRBD1 (6 bases). The CDR3 has 14 residues. CDR1 and CDR2 from the germline V gene are MDHEN and SYDVKM.